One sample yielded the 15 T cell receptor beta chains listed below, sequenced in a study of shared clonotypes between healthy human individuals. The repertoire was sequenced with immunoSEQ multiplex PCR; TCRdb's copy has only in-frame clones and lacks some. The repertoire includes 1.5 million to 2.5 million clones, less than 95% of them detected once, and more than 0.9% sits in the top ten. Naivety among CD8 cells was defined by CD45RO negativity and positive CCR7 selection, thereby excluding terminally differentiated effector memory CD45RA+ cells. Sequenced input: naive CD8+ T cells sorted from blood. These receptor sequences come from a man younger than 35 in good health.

The CDR3 loop reads CASSRRDQETQYF. The CDR3 region has the DNA TGTGCCAGCAGCCGTCGGGACCAAGAGACCCAGTACTTC. This chain joins TRBV13 and TRBJ2-5; no firm D call. Per germline, CDR1 PRHDT and CDR2 FYEKMQ (reference sequence). V lost 5 bases, J lost 0 bases, and 7 bases lay in between. CDR3 length equals 13 residues.

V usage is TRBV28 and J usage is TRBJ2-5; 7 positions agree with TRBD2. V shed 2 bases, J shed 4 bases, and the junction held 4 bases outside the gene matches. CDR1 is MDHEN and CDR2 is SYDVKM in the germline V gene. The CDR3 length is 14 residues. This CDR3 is CASSLVGGGETQYF. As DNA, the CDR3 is TGTGCCAGCAGTTTAGTGGGCGGGGGAGAGACCCAGTACTTC.

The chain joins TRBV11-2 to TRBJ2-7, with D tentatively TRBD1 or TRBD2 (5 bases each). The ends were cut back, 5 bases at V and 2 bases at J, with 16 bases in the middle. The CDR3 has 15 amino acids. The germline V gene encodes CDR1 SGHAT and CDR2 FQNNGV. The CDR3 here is CASSPGALVTYEQYF. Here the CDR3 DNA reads TGTGCCAGCAGCCCCGGGGCCCTTGTAACCTACGAGCAGTACTTC. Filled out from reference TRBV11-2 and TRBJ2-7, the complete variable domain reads EAGVAQSPRYKIIEKRQSVAFWCNPISGHATLYWYQQILGQGPKLLIQFQNNGVVDDSQLPKDRFSAERLKGVDSTLKIQPAKLEDSAVYLCASSPGALVTYEQYFGPGTRLTVT.

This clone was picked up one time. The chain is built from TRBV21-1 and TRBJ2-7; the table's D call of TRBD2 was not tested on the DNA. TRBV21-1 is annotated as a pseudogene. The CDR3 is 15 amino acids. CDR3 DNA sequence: TGTGCCAGCAGCAAAGGGGGAGGGCACCCCTACGAGCAGTACTTC. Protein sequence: CASSKGGGHPYEQYF.

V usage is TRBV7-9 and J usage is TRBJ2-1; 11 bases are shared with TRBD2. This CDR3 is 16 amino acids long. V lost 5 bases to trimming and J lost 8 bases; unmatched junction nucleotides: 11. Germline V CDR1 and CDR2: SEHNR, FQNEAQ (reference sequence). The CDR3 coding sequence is TGTGCCAGCAGCCTTAGTGTAGCGGGAGGGCCACATGAGCAGTTCTTC. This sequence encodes CASSLSVAGGPHEQFF. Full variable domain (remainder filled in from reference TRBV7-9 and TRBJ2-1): DTGVSQNPRHKITKRGQNVTFRCDPISEHNRLYWYRQTLGQGPEFLTYFQNEAQLEKSRLLSDRFSAERPKGSFSTLEIQRTEQGDSAMYLCASSLSVAGGPHEQFFGPGTRLTVL.

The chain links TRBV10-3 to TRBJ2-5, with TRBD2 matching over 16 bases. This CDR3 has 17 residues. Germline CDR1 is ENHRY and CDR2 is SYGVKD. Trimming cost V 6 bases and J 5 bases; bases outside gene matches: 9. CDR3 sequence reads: CAIREGTSGGAGETQYF. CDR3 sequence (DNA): TGTGCCATCAGGGAAGGGACTAGCGGGGGGGCAGGGGAGACCCAGTACTTC.

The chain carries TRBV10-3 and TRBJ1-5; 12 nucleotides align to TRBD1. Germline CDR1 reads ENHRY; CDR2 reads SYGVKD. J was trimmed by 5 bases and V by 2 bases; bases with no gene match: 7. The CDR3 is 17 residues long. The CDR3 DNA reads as TGTGCCATCAGTGAGGGGGACAGGGGGCTCTGGGATCAGCCCCAGCATTTT. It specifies CAISEGDRGLWDQPQHF.

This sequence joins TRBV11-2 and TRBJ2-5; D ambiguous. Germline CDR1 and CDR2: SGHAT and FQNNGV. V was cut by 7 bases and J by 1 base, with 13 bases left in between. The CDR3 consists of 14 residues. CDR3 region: CASTDLATQETQYF. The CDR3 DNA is TGTGCCAGCACCGACCTGGCGACCCAAGAGACCCAGTACTTC.

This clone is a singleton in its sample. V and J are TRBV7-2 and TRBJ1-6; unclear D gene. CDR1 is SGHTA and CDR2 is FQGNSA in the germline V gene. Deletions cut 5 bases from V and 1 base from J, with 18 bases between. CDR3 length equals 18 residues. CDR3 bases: TGTGCCAGCAGCCCCCCCCGTGGGGTCGTGTCCTATAATTCACCCCTCCACTTT. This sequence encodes CASSPPRGVVSYNSPLHF.

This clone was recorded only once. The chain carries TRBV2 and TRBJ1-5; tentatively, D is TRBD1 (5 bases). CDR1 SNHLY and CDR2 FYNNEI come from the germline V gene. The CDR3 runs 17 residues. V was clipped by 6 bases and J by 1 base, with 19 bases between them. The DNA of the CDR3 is TGTGCCAGCAGCCAAAAGGAGGGGTCCCCGAGCAATCAGCCCCAGCATTTT. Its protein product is CASSQKEGSPSNQPQHF.

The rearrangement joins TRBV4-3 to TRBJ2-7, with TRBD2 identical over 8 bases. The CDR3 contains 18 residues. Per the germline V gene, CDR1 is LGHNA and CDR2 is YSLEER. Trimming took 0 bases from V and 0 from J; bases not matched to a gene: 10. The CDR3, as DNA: TGCGCCAGCAGCCAAGACCCGAGTAGCGGGGATCTCTCCTACGAGCAGTACTTC. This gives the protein CASSQDPSSGDLSYEQYF.

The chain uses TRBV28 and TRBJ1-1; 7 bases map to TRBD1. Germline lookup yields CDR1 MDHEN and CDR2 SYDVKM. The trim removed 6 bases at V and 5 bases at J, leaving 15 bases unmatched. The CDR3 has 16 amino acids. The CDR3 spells CASSLSTQGFRTEAFF. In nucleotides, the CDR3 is TGTGCCAGCAGCCTTTCAACACAGGGGTTTAGAACTGAAGCTTTCTTT. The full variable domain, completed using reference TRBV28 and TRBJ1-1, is DVKVTQSSRYLVKRTGEKVFLECVQDMDHENMFWYRQDPGLGLRLIYFSYDVKMKEKGDIPEGYSVSREKKERFSLILESASTNQTSMYLCASSLSTQGFRTEAFFGQGTRLTVV.

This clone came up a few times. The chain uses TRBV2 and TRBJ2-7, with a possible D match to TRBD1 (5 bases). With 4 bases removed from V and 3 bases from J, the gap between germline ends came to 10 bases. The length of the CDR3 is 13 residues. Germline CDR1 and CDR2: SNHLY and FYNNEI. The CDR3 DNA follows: TGTGCCAGCAGTGGCGCAGGGATCTACGAGCAGTACTTC. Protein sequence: CASSGAGIYEQYF.

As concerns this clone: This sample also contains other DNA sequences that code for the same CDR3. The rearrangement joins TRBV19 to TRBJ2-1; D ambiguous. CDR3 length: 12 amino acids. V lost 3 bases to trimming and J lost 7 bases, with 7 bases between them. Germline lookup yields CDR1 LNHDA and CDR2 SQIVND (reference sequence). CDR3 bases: TGTGCCAGTAGTATCGGTCTAAATGAGCAGTTCTTC. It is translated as CASSIGLNEQFF.

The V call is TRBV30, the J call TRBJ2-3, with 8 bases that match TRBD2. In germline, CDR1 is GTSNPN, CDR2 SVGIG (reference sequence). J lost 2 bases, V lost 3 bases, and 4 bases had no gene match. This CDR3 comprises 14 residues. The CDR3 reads CAWSGAGDTDTQYF. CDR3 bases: TGTGCCTGGAGCGGAGCGGGGGACACAGATACGCAGTATTTT.